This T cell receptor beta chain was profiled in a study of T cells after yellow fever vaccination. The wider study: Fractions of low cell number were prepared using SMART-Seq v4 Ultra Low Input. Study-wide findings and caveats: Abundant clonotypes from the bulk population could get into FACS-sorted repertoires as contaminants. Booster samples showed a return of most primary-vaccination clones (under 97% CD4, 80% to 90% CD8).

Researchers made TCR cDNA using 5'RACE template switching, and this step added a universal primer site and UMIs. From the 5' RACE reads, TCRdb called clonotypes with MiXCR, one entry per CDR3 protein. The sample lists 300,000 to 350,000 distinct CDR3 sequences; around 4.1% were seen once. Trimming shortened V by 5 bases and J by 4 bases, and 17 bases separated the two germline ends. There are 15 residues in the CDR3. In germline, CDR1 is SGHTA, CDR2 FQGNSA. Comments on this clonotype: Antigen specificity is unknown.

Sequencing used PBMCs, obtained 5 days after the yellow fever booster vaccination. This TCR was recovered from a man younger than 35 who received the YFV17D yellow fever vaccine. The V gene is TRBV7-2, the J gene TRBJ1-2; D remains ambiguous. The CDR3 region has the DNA TGTGCCAGCAGCCTGGTGTCGTCCACGGGCTATGGCTACACCTTC. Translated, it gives CASSLVSSTGYGYTF.